These 14 T cell receptor beta chains were all obtained from the same sample, sequenced in a study of vaccination and CD4 T cells after COVID-19. Treatment defined: approximately nine-day PBMC culture with coronavirus spike peptide pools or control peptides (ViraFEST assay). The assay that was used to sequence DNA from cultured CD4+ T cells was the Oncomine TCR Beta short-read assay. A single record per CDR3 protein comes from TCRdb applying MiXCR to the PCR reads. The sample records around 26,000 distinct CDR3 sequences, 67% being singletons. Their recognized antigens are unknown. Sequenced material: CD4+ T cells from blood, cultured in vitro, taken after SARS-CoV-2 vaccination. These receptors were taken from a human donor who received a COVID-19 vaccine.

V usage is TRBV24-1 and J usage is TRBJ2-2; 7 bases fit TRBD1. Germline-derived CDR1 and CDR2 are KGHDR and SFDVKD. The V gene end was trimmed by 9 bases and the J gene end by 3 bases; junction bases not matched to a gene: 15. There are 17 residues in the CDR3. The CDR3 DNA is TGTGCCACCGATCAGGGACAGCAAATTCGGGACACCGGGGAGCTGTTTTTT. This encodes CATDQGQQIRDTGELFF.

This clonotype was seen only a few times. The chain couples TRBV30 to TRBJ2-4; D remains unclear. The ends were cut back, 0 bases at V and 0 bases at J, with 9 bases in the middle. CDR1 and CDR2 from the germline V gene are GTSNPN and SVGIG (reference sequence). This CDR3 spans 15 amino acids. CDR3 residues: CAWSVDRIAKNIQYF. CDR3 in DNA: TGTGCCTGGAGTGTGGATCGGATAGCCAAAAACATTCAGTACTTC. Full variable domain (rest looked up from reference TRBV30 and TRBJ2-4): SQTIHQWPATLVQPVGSPLSLECTVEGTSNPNLYWYRQAAGRGLQLLFYSVGIGQISSEVPQNLSASRPQDRQFILSSKKLLLSDSGFYLCAWSVDRIAKNIQYFGAGTRLSVL.

The V gene is TRBV7-2, the J gene TRBJ2-3; no reliable D call. Trimming removed 0 bases at V and 1 base at J, with 8 bases between. Germline CDR1 is SGHTA and CDR2 is FQGNSA. CDR3 length: 15 residues. The chain's CDR3 is CASSLAVHRTDTQYF. CDR3 DNA: TGTGCCAGCAGCTTAGCGGTTCACCGCACAGATACGCAGTATTTT.

The chain carries TRBV7-8 and TRBJ2-5, with TRBD2 identical over 8 bases. This CDR3 is built from 16 residues. CDR1 and CDR2 (germline): SGHVS, FQNEAQ. Trimming removed 1 base from V and 4 bases from J; junction bases left unmatched: 8. The CDR3 sequence is CASSLGRQRGRETQYF. The CDR3 DNA reads TGTGCCAGCAGCTTAGGGCGGCAGCGGGGGCGAGAGACCCAGTACTTC.

This clonotype was seen a few times. The J gene is TRBJ1-4, the V gene TRBV15, with D perhaps matching TRBD1 (5 bases). In germline, CDR1 is LNHNV, CDR2 YYDKDF (reference sequence). V dropped 0 bases and J dropped 8 bases, with 13 bases sitting between them. This CDR3 comprises 15 residues. CDR3 sequence reads: CATSRDRVREEKLFF. DNA for the CDR3: TGTGCCACCAGCAGAGATCGCGTCAGGGAAGAAAAACTGTTTTTT.

J is TRBJ1-4 and V is TRBV27; no definite D call. The CDR3 consists of 15 residues. Trimming left V 5 bases short and J 6 bases short, with 16 bases between. From germline, CDR1 is MNHEY and CDR2 SMNVEV (reference sequence). The CDR3 DNA is TGTGCCAGCAGTCCCATGTTCCCTCAGGATGAAAAACTGTTTTTT. It translates to CASSPMFPQDEKLFF.

The chain links TRBV27 to TRBJ2-2; 7 positions agree with TRBD1. This CDR3 is built from 15 residues. Per germline, CDR1 MNHEY and CDR2 SMNVEV (reference sequence). The junction had 3 bases not matched to a gene; V was cut back by 4 bases and J by 1 base. The CDR3 nucleotides read TGTGCCAGCAGTTCGAGGACAGGGAACACCGGGGAGCTGTTTTTT. Residues: CASSSRTGNTGELFF.

The chain employs TRBV24-1 and TRBJ2-5; D possibly matches TRBD1 or TRBD2 (6 bases each). V was trimmed by 5 bases and J by 4 bases, leaving 13 bases between them. Germline CDR1 is KGHDR and CDR2 is SFDVKD. The CDR3 consists of 14 residues. The CDR3 region has the DNA TGTGCCACCAGTGGAATCGGGGGCCGAGAGACCCAGTACTTC. It yields the protein CATSGIGGRETQYF.

The rearrangement uses TRBV14 and TRBJ1-1; unclear D gene. Trimming took 1 base from V and 7 from J, leaving 10 bases between them. CDR3 length equals 13 residues. Germline V CDR1 and CDR2: SGHDN, FVKESK. CDR3 sequence: CASSQVQGLEAFF. The CDR3 DNA sequence: TGTGCCAGCAGCCAAGTGCAAGGGCTTGAAGCTTTCTTT.

This clonotype was found a few times. The chain is built from TRBV19 and TRBJ1-2, with 7 nucleotides matching TRBD1. Germline lookup yields CDR1 LNHDA and CDR2 SQIVND (reference sequence). The CDR3 spans 11 residues. Germline trimming cut 4 bases from V and 8 bases from J; bases unmatched to any gene: 1. Here the CDR3 DNA reads TGTGCCAGTAGTAACAGGGGCGGCTACACCTTC. Translating it yields CASSNRGGYTF.

The chain is built from TRBV15 and TRBJ1-3; no clear D gene. The CDR3 sequence is 15 residues long. V lost 7 bases and J lost 0, with 13 bases in between. CDR1 and CDR2 (germline): LNHNV, YYDKDF (reference sequence). The CDR3 loop is CATTFRLSSGNTIYF. Here the CDR3 DNA reads TGTGCCACCACCTTCAGATTAAGCTCTGGAAACACCATATATTTT.

V and J are TRBV6-2 or TRBV6-3 and TRBJ1-5; 11 bases line up with TRBD1. From germline, CDR1 is MNHEY and CDR2 SVGEGT. This CDR3 region has 20 residues. Trimming removed 2 bases from V and 0 bases from J; junction bases left unmatched: 12. The chain's CDR3 is CASSYQIGQGARNSNQPQHF. CDR3 nucleotides: TGTGCCAGCAGTTACCAAATAGGACAGGGGGCACGGAATAGCAATCAGCCCCAGCATTTT.

The gene calls are TRBV21-1 and TRBJ1-2. TRBV21-1 is deemed a pseudogene. CDR3 length equals 16 residues. CDR3 region: CASSKGKGFVNYGYTF. The CDR3 DNA reads TGTGCCAGCAGCAAAGGAAAGGGTTTCGTTAACTATGGCTACACCTTC.

This CDR3 is CATAGTSGGTDTQYF. The CDR3 coding sequence is TGTGCCACCGCCGGGACTAGCGGGGGCACAGATACGCAGTATTTT. The V gene is TRBV24-1, the J gene TRBJ2-3, with 13 bases lining up with TRBD2. The CDR3 has 15 amino acids. Trimming cost V 9 bases and J 1 base; bases outside gene matches: 3. Germline values: CDR1 KGHDR, CDR2 SFDVKD.